Listed below are T cell receptor beta chains from one sample, sequenced in a study of cytomegalovirus exposure and HLA in healthy donors. Profiled with immunoSEQ multiplex PCR; TCRdb holds only in-frame clones, not every one. This repertoire includes roughly 36,000 clones. Sequencing was carried out using PBMCs. The receptors derive from a woman aged 30 to 39 in good health and CMV-seropositive. CDR3s include the opening cysteine and the closing phenylalanine or tryptophan. The D gene is left open where the match is weak.

j_gene	d_gene	v_gene	CDR3aa	CDR3nt
TRBJ2-3	-	TRBV5-6	CASSSIRQNTDTQYF	TGTGCCAGCAGCTCCATTCGACAGAACACAGATACGCAGTATTTT
TRBJ1-6	TRBD1	TRBV5-1	CASSPWDSSNSPLHF	TGCGCCAGCAGCCCCTGGGACAGCAGTAATTCACCCCTCCACTTT
TRBJ1-6	-	TRBV6-5	CASSYSGRGYSPLHF	TGTGCCAGCAGTTACTCGGGCAGGGGATATTCACCCCTCCACTTT
TRBJ1-6	-	TRBV6-6	CASSYVGSSPLHF	TGTGCCAGCAGTTACGTGGGGAGCTCACCCCTCCACTTT
TRBJ1-2	-	TRBV5-1	CASSQTGFYGYTF	TGCGCCAGCAGCCAGACGGGATTCTATGGCTACACCTTC
TRBJ1-5	-	TRBV19	CASSTLHRASNQPQHF	TGTGCCAGTAGTACACTCCACAGGGCAAGCAATCAGCCCCAGCATTTT
TRBJ2-3	TRBD2	TRBV6-4	CASSQRGGPDTQYF	TGTGCCAGCTCGCAGCGGGGGGGCCCAGATACGCAGTATTTT
TRBJ1-1	TRBD1	TRBV7-7	CASSPIGQGSGGEAFF	TGTGCTAGCAGCCCTATAGGACAGGGTTCAGGAGGTGAAGCTTTCTTT
TRBJ2-2	-	TRBV5-1	CASSGGGLVTGELFF	TGCGCCAGCAGCGGGGGCGGGTTGGTCACCGGGGAGCTGTTTTTT
TRBJ1-2	-	TRBV28	CASTIIGDYGYTF	TGTGCCAGCACCATCATCGGGGACTATGGCTACACCTTC
TRBJ2-5	TRBD2	TRBV25-1	CASSEFGGGTETQYF	TGTGCCAGCAGTGAATTCGGGGGGGGTACAGAGACCCAGTACTTC
TRBJ1-2	-	TRBV6-6	CASFGSNRANYGYTF	TGTGCCAGCTTCGGCTCAAACCGGGCTAACTATGGCTACACCTTC
TRBJ1-2	TRBD1	TRBV5-4	CASSPRQGAYGYTF	TGTGCCAGCAGCCCAAGGCAGGGGGCTTATGGCTACACCTTC
TRBJ2-7	-	TRBV30	CAWSAGDSYSYEQYF	TGTGCCTGGAGTGCCGGCGACAGCTACTCCTACGAGCAGTACTTC
TRBJ1-6	TRBD1	TRBV30	CAWSQGQNNSPLHF	TGTGCCTGGAGTCAGGGACAGAATAATTCACCCCTCCACTTT
TRBJ2-3	-	TRBV5-1	CASSRQWVTDTQYF	TGCGCCAGCAGTAGACAGTGGGTCACAGATACGCAGTATTTT
TRBJ2-1	TRBD2	TRBV27	CASSQGLAGNNEQFF	TGTGCCAGCAGCCAGGGACTAGCGGGAAACAATGAGCAGTTCTTC
TRBJ2-1	-	TRBV14	CASSQEPGWVEQFF	TGTGCCAGCAGCCAAGAACCGGGGTGGGTTGAGCAGTTCTTC
TRBJ1-5	-	TRBV6-1	CASRLYSNQPQHF	TGTGCCAGCAGACTTTATAGCAATCAGCCCCAGCATTTT
TRBJ1-5	-	TRBV19	CASSMSGINQPQHF	TGTGCCAGTAGTATGTCCGGGATCAATCAGCCCCAGCATTTT
TRBJ2-5	TRBD2	TRBV2	CASSQTSGGKETQYF	TGTGCCAGCAGCCAGACTAGCGGGGGCAAAGAGACCCAGTACTTC
TRBJ2-2	-	TRBV7-9	CASSRQVNTGELFF	TGTGCCAGCAGCCGACAGGTGAACACCGGGGAGCTGTTTTTT
TRBJ2-7	TRBD1	TRBV7-6	CASSLGQGAQEQYF	TGTGCCAGCAGCTTAGGACAGGGGGCGCAGGAGCAGTACTTC
TRBJ1-3	TRBD1	TRBV5-1	CASSWGQGSSGNTIYF	TGCGCCAGCAGCTGGGGACAGGGAAGTTCCGGAAACACCATATATTTT
TRBJ1-2	-	TRBV2	CASHRGQSRGYTF	TGTGCCAGTCACAGAGGACAGTCTCGCGGCTACACCTTC
TRBJ2-3	-	TRBV5-1	CASSLSSTDTQYF	TGCGCCAGCAGCTTGTCTAGCACAGATACGCAGTATTTT
TRBJ1-4	TRBD1	TRBV7-9	CASSSHRGREKLFF	TGTGCCAGCAGTTCACACAGGGGCCGGGAAAAACTGTTTTTT
TRBJ2-1	TRBD2	TRBV7-6	CASSKGLAGVLEDNEQFF	TGTGCCAGCAGCAAGGGACTAGCGGGGGTCCTCGAGGACAATGAGCAGTTCTTC
TRBJ1-5	-	TRBV7-9	CASSRGSGPQHF	TGTGCCAGCAGCAGGGGGTCCGGGCCCCAGCATTTT
TRBJ1-6	-	TRBV28	CASTLNPNSPLHF	TGTGCCAGCACCCTAAACCCAAATTCACCCCTCCACTTT
TRBJ1-2	TRBD1	TRBV5-1	CASSEGTGLVYGYTF	TGCGCCAGCAGCGAAGGGACAGGTCTAGTCTATGGCTACACCTTC
TRBJ1-2	-	TRBV2	CASSDRTGYGYTF	TGTGCCAGCAGTGACCGCACGGGGTATGGCTACACCTTC
TRBJ1-1	-	TRBV5-6	CASSLPSGVNTEAFF	TGTGCCAGCAGCTTGCCGTCCGGGGTGAACACTGAAGCTTTCTTT
TRBJ2-5	TRBD2	TRBV11-2	CASRTLRSGGWQTQYF	TGTGCCAGCAGGACCCTTAGAAGCGGGGGATGGCAGACCCAGTACTTC
TRBJ2-7	TRBD2	TRBV5-1	CASSGRLAGGGRDEQYF	TGCGCCAGCAGCGGGCGACTAGCGGGGGGCGGGAGGGACGAGCAGTACTTC
TRBJ1-5	-	TRBV2	CASSPRGDTYQPQHF	TGTGCCAGCAGTCCCCGGGGGGACACCTATCAGCCCCAGCATTTT
TRBJ2-6	TRBD2	TRBV6-1	CASSEAVAGGSYSGANVLTF	TGTGCCAGCAGTGAAGCAGTAGCGGGGGGGTCTTACTCTGGGGCCAACGTCCTGACTTTC
TRBJ2-7	-	TRBV5-1	CASSLPSSYEQYF	TGCGCCAGCAGCTTACCCAGCTCCTACGAGCAGTACTTC
TRBJ1-3	-	TRBV7-8	CASSLAPEGGNTIYF	TGTGCCAGCAGCCTAGCCCCAGAGGGTGGAAACACCATATATTTT
TRBJ1-3	-	TRBV30	CAWSVQASSGNTIYF	TGTGCCTGGAGTGTCCAGGCGAGCTCTGGAAACACCATATATTTT
TRBJ2-7	-	TRBV19	CASSAGQTEQYF	TGTGCCAGTAGTGCGGGACAGACCGAGCAGTACTTC
TRBJ2-1	TRBD2	TRBV18	CASSRLAGNNEQFF	TGTGCCAGCTCACGACTAGCGGGCAACAATGAGCAGTTCTTC
TRBJ1-6	TRBD1	TRBV6-5	CASSRTGGYNSPLHF	TGTGCCAGCAGTCGCACAGGGGGTTATAATTCACCCCTCCACTTT
TRBJ1-3	TRBD1	TRBV14	CASSLTRGLSGNTIYF	TGTGCCAGCAGCCTCACCAGGGGGCTCTCTGGAAACACCATATATTTT
TRBJ2-3	-	TRBV5-1	CASSPRERADTQYF	TGCGCCAGCAGCCCGCGGGAAAGGGCAGATACGCAGTATTTT
TRBJ1-6	-	TRBV28	CASSANSPLHF	TGTGCCAGCAGTGCGAATTCACCCCTCCACTTT
TRBJ1-5	TRBD1	TRBV7-2	CASSSGTRGAGQPQHF	TGTGCCAGCAGCTCCGGGACCAGGGGGGCGGGTCAGCCCCAGCATTTT
TRBJ2-2	TRBD2	TRBV5-4	CASSLWTSGGAVTGELFF	TGTGCCAGCAGCTTGTGGACTAGCGGGGGGGCGGTCACCGGGGAGCTGTTTTTT
TRBJ2-3	TRBD2	TRBV7-9	CASSLISGSSTDKQYF	TGTGCCAGCAGCTTAATTAGCGGGTCTAGCACAGATAAGCAGTATTTT